This TCR beta chain was recovered during a study of T and B cells in COVID-19 patients. As for the study in general: Recovered patients mostly had mild to moderate COVID-19 managed as outpatients. Comorbidities linked to unfavorable COVID-19 outcome were present in nine tenths of the roughly 20 active-infection patients. Study-wide results and caveats: In COVID-19 patients, T cell receptor beta variable and joining gene use was reportedly strongly skewed. Highly clonal in active COVID-19, TRB repertoires exceeded healthy-donor diversity and richness at recovery.

The germline V gene encodes CDR1 MNHNS and CDR2 SASEGT. The V end was cut by 8 bases, the J end by 2 bases, with 7 bases between. The CDR3 has 11 amino acids. Blood genomic DNA input for TRB amplification was roughly 250-500 ng. Points on this clonotype: The target antigen is unknown. Possible read error: a much larger clone is one base away. Likely a read error: the CDR3 ends without its conserved phenylalanine or tryptophan.

BIOMED2 TRB-A/B primer pools were used in multiplex TRB PCR. TCRdb reprocessed the multiplex PCR reads with MiXCR, giving one entry per CDR3 protein. Of around 16,000 distinct CDR3 sequences detected, around a quarter appear once; the ten largest clones hold around 3.1%. What was sequenced was blood. The TCR comes from a human donor who had recovered from COVID-19. V gene TRBV6-1 combines with J gene TRBJ2-7; no clear D gene. Written as DNA, the CDR3 is TGTGCCAGCCGGAGAGCCTACGAGCAGTACTTA. Protein sequence: CASRRAYEQYL.